One T cell receptor (beta chain) is described in this entry. The antigen this receptor binds is unknown. HCMV serostatus was determined by detecting HCMV-specific IgG in serum with a commercial ELISA kit. Ficoll density gradient centrifugation was used to isolate peripheral blood mononuclear cells from blood. These reads were obtained on an Illumina HiSeq 2000. 5'RACE template switching, by which a universal primer site and unique molecular identifiers were added, was used to make TCR beta cDNA libraries. Synthesis of cDNA was primed from the TCR beta constant segment and was followed by two consecutive PCR amplification steps. In the source study's methods: MIGEC handled demultiplexing of the reads and grouping by UMI, while MiTCR was used to assemble and quantify clonotypes. Only TCR cDNA sequences supported by at least two reads were kept to exclude erroneous sequences. The tcR package was used for downstream repertoire analysis, with clonotypes matched between fractions based on CDR3 nucleotide sequence plus V segment. VDJmatch was used to annotate antigen specificity against VDJdb, with one amino acid substitution allowed in CDR3. TCRdb reprocessed the reads, and each CDR3 protein sequence is entered once, without DNA. What appears here as the V and J calls and clone size reflects TCRdb's work, not the paper's. The table kept for this sample lists approximately 170,000 distinct CDR3 sequences. 20% to 25% of the sample lies in the top ten.

This sample was included in a study of T cells expressing NK-cell markers (dated by TCRdb to about 2020). With regard to the full study: TCR beta-chain repertoires were profiled in sorted CD3+CD56+NKG2C+, CD3+CD56+NKG2C- and CD3+CD56-NKG2C+ T-cell subsets from about 8 donors. Libraries were sequenced as 2 x 150 bp reads on Illumina HiSeq 2000/2500, MiSeq or NextSeq. Among the eight sequenced donors, seven were HCMV-seropositive and one was HCMV-seronegative. Randomly selected healthy volunteers, three men and five women, were used as the eight sequenced donors.

The cysteine opens and the phenylalanine closes a CDR3 of 16 amino acids. No DNA is recorded. Looking up the germline V gene yields CDR1 SGHRS and CDR2 YFSETQ. General study outcomes and caveats: In five to seven donors, the dominant CD3+CD56+NKG2C+ clonotypes were among the top 10 CD8+ clonotypes and accounted for roughly 1.0-7.5% of CD8+ T cells. Those dominant clonotypes were again the most abundant among CD3+CD56-NKG2C+ cells in several donors, at roughly 28.3-60.1%. It remained unclear whether the expanded NKG2C-expressing T cell clones were specific for HCMV antigens.

The sample was blood T cells: a sorted CD56 or NKG2C T cell subset, CD4+ or CD8+ T cells, or bulk PBMC T cells (not recorded which). The chain is assembled from TRBV5-1 and TRBJ2-2; TCRdb selects TRBD1, and the lack of DNA leaves this call unchecked. The clonotype originates from a man aged 18-69 years in good health. The CDR3 in this case is CASSFGAGANTGELFF.